This T cell receptor (beta chain) came from a study of T cell repertoires in cytomegalovirus infection. Across the whole study: In public TCR beta signatures, there were indications of both CMV infection and matching HLA type.

TCRdb reprocessed the reads via MiXCR and lists one record per CDR3 protein. The sample has 310,000 or so distinct CDR3 sequences; roughly 26% are singletons. Study-level findings and limits: It was HLA-C-restricted CMV-specific TCR beta clonotypes that dominated the response ex vivo.

Only a few counts were recorded for this clonotype. Its cognate antigen is unknown. The germline gives CDR1 DFQATT, CDR2 SNEGSKA (reference sequence). This CDR3 is built from 14 residues. V shed 5 bases, J shed 6 bases, and the junction held 7 bases outside the gene matches. This TCR derives from a human donor in good health (CMV status not recorded). Some clones in this sample may be carry-over from other donors' samples. Material: PBMCs. The chain recombines TRBV20-1 with TRBJ2-3; TRBD2 aligns across 11 bases. The DNA of the CDR3 is TGCAGTGCTCTTAGCGGGGGGGCCGCCGATACGCAGTATTTT. Protein product: CSALSGGAADTQYF.